This record concerns one T cell receptor (beta chain) sequence. TCRdb keeps only in-frame clones here, not all; method: immunoSEQ multiplex PCR. Of more than 70,000 clones listed, 81% were seen once; the top ten hold roughly 5.3%. This entry comes from a study of OX40 agonist ivuxolimab in advanced cancers. Study background: Head and neck, renal cell, melanoma or hepatocellular carcinoma were the cancers that dose-escalation patients had. The study reported partial responses in three patients: one hepatocellular carcinoma, two cutaneous melanoma.

Peripheral blood came from all dose cohorts at three timepoints. This clonotype was sampled from an adult with an advanced solid tumor such as melanoma, head and neck, liver or kidney cancer. The sample was CD4+ or CD8+ T cells sorted from blood, taken in a trial of the OX40 agonist ivuxolimab.

The CDR3 DNA follows: TGTGCCTGGAGAGATCACTTACAGGGGGCTGGAAACACCATATATTTT. Translated: CAWRDHLQGAGNTIYF. V usage is TRBV30 and J usage is TRBJ1-3; 8 nucleotides line up with TRBD1. The germline V gene has CDR1 GTSNPN and CDR2 SVGIG (reference sequence). CDR3 length: 16 amino acids. V was clipped by 3 bases and J by 2 bases; unmatched bases: 9.